A single sample is the source of the 16 T cell receptor beta chains below, sequenced in a study of T-cell memory formation after mild COVID-19. TCRdb re-analysed the 5' RACE reads in MiXCR, keeping a single row per CDR3 protein. The repertoire holds 35,000 to 50,000 distinct CDR3 sequences, with roughly 9% as singletons. Sequenced material: PBMCs or a T cell subset sorted from them (not recorded which). The receptors derive from an adult woman who had mild COVID-19 (a few samples of this study predate the infection). Cell type and time point are not known.

This chain connects TRBV7-3 to TRBJ2-2; perhaps D is TRBD1 or TRBD2 (5 bases each). The CDR3 consists of 17 residues. Germline V gene sequence: CDR1 SGHTA, CDR2 FQGTGA. V lost 1 base and J lost 5, with 17 bases in between. The CDR3 sequence is CASSLNWGTADTGELFF. CDR3 DNA sequence: TGTGCCAGCAGCTTAAATTGGGGGACGGCCGATACCGGGGAGCTGTTTTTT.

The rearrangement uses TRBV27 and TRBJ1-1, with D maybe TRBD1 (6 bases). The CDR3 is made up of 13 amino acids. The ends were cut back, 6 bases at V and 7 bases at J, with 15 bases in the middle. Germline CDR1 and CDR2: MNHEY and SMNVEV (reference sequence). CDR3 protein: CASRRRGAGEAFF. The CDR3 bases are TGTGCCAGCAGACGGAGGGGGGCTGGTGAAGCTTTCTTT.

This clonotype was observed a handful of times. The chain carries TRBV18 and TRBJ2-7, with D unresolved. V lost 0 bases, J lost 1 base, and 10 bases lay in between. Germline assignment: CDR1 KGHSH and CDR2 LQKENI. The CDR3 is 15 residues long. CDR3: CASSPPMKGSYEQYF. The DNA of the CDR3 is TGTGCCAGCTCACCACCCATGAAGGGATCCTACGAGCAGTACTTC.

This clonotype was observed many times. The chain carries TRBV7-9 and TRBJ1-2; TRBD1 agrees at 8 bases. Germline V CDR1 and CDR2: SEHNR, FQNEAQ (reference sequence). V dropped 3 bases and J dropped 6; count of bases not matched to a gene: 12. This CDR3 has 16 residues. The CDR3 protein is CASSFRTGPGFDGYTF. DNA for the CDR3: TGTGCCAGCAGCTTTCGGACAGGGCCCGGCTTTGATGGCTACACCTTC.

This clonotype was detected many times. The J gene is TRBJ2-3, the V gene TRBV4-2, with TRBD1 identical over 11 bases. The germline V gene encodes CDR1 LGHNA and CDR2 YNFKEQ. The CDR3 totals 15 residues. V lost 3 bases and J lost 3; bases outside the gene matches: 2. The DNA of the CDR3 is TGTGCCAGCAGCCAGGGACAGGGGGTAACAGATACGCAGTATTTT. The encoded protein is CASSQGQGVTDTQYF.

This rearrangement joins TRBV7-9 to TRBJ2-1; TRBD2 matches 8 bases. Germline CDR1 SEHNR, CDR2 FQNEAQ (reference sequence). This CDR3 is 14 amino acids long. With V trimmed by 2 bases and J by 9 bases, 6 bases remained unmatched. CDR3 sequence reads: CASSLKAGVSEQFF. The CDR3 region has the DNA TGTGCCAGCAGCTTAAAAGCGGGAGTCTCTGAGCAGTTCTTC. The whole variable domain, remainder taken from reference TRBV7-9 and TRBJ2-1, is DTGVSQNPRHKITKRGQNVTFRCDPISEHNRLYWYRQTLGQGPEFLTYFQNEAQLEKSRLLSDRFSAERPKGSFSTLEIQRTEQGDSAMYLCASSLKAGVSEQFFGPGTRLTVL.

The table lists this clonotype with many counts. The rearrangement uses TRBV5-1 and TRBJ2-1; no definite D call. V lost 0 bases and J lost 5, with 12 bases in between. The CDR3 is 15 amino acids. CDR1 and CDR2 (germline): SGHRS, YFSETQ. The DNA of the CDR3 is TGCGCCAGCAGCTTGGACGAGCCTACCGACAATGAGCAGTTCTTC. Its protein product is CASSLDEPTDNEQFF.

The CDR3 nucleotides read TGTGCCAGCAGTTTTGATTTCCCAGATACGCAGTATTTT. Protein sequence: CASSFDFPDTQYF. The chain employs TRBV12-3 or TRBV12-4 and TRBJ2-3; D gene uncertain. With 3 bases removed from V and 4 bases from J, the gap between germline ends came to 8 bases. The CDR3 is 13 amino acids.

The chain combines TRBV6-1 with TRBJ2-3, with 12 bases matching TRBD2. CDR3 length equals 20 residues. Losses at the gene ends were 5 bases for V and 0 bases for J; bases not matched to a gene: 15. The germline gives CDR1 MNHNS, CDR2 SASEGT. The CDR3 nucleotides are TGTGCCAGCAGTCCGCCGAGCGGACTAGCGGGAAAATCTAGCACAGATACGCAGTATTTT. Protein: CASSPPSGLAGKSSTDTQYF.

This clonotype was recorded a few times. In nucleotides, the CDR3 is TGTGCCACCAGCAGAGATGGGTCTCGGCTCAATGAGCAGTTCTTC. Encoded protein: CATSRDGSRLNEQFF. This chain links TRBV15 with TRBJ2-1; D unclear. V lost 0 bases and J 6 bases, leaving 12 bases between the germline ends. The germline V gene has CDR1 LNHNV and CDR2 YYDKDF (reference sequence). There are 15 residues in the CDR3. Combining the CDR3 with reference TRBV15 and TRBJ2-1 gives the whole variable domain DAMVIQNPRYQVTQFGKPVTLSCSQTLNHNVMYWYQQKSSQAPKLLFHYYDKDFNNEADTPDNFQSRRPNTSFCFLDIRSPGLGDTAMYLCATSRDGSRLNEQFFGPGTRLTVL.

This clonotype has only a few counts. The CDR3 sequence: CASSRTGGGQETQYF. The DNA for the CDR3 is TGTGCCAGCAGCCGGACAGGGGGAGGCCAAGAGACCCAGTACTTC. This chain links TRBV7-9 with TRBJ2-5; the match to TRBD1 covers 10 bases. CDR1 is SEHNR and CDR2 is FQNEAQ in the germline V gene (reference sequence). J gave up 1 base and V 5 bases, and 4 bases lay outside the gene matches. The length of the CDR3 is 15 residues.

This clonotype has just a few counts. This chain joins TRBV4-1 and TRBJ2-7; D unresolved. Germline V gene data show CDR1 as MGHRA and CDR2 as YSYEKL. This CDR3 region has 21 residues. The V gene lost 0 bases and the J gene lost 0 bases, with 27 bases spanning the gap. CDR3 bases: TGCGCCAGCAGCCAAGATTTTTTAGCAGGTGGATGGTTTCATAGCTCCTACGAGCAGTACTTC. Residues: CASSQDFLAGGWFHSSYEQYF.

This clonotype has at least ten counts. The chain has TRBV4-3 and TRBJ2-3; possibly TRBD2 for D (6 bases). This CDR3 contains 14 residues. Germline CDR1 and CDR2: LGHNA and YSLEER. V was pared by 0 bases and J by 10 bases, with 14 bases between. CDR3 coding DNA: TGCGCCAGCAGCCAAGAGGGGCAGGGAGGCTCGCAGTATTTT. It translates to CASSQEGQGGSQYF.

The V and J genes are TRBV27 and TRBJ2-1; D uncertain. Germline V gene data show CDR1 as MNHEY and CDR2 as SMNVEV (reference sequence). The CDR3 length is 11 residues. Deletions cut 8 bases from V and 8 bases from J, with 10 bases between. In DNA form, the CDR3 reads TGTGCCAGCTTCCAGAGGTATGAGCAGTTCTTC. It specifies CASFQRYEQFF.

This clonotype has only a few counts. The chain is built from TRBV18 and TRBJ2-2; 7 bases agree with TRBD1. V gave up 4 bases and J gave up 6 bases; unmatched junction bases: 2. The CDR3 covers 13 residues. Germline V gene data show CDR1 as KGHSH and CDR2 as LQKENI. The CDR3 DNA is TGTGCCAGCTCACGAGACAGGGCCGGGGAGCTGTTTTTT. Its protein is CASSRDRAGELFF.

The chain combines TRBV2 with TRBJ1-2; 7 bases are shared with TRBD1. This CDR3 contains 13 residues. Germline V CDR1 and CDR2: SNHLY, FYNNEI. The V and J ends lost 3 bases and 3 bases, in that order; junction bases with no gene match: 1. The CDR3 sequence is CASSDDRDYGYTF. The CDR3 nucleotides are TGTGCCAGCAGTGATGACAGGGACTATGGCTACACCTTC.